Below, 10 T cell receptor beta chains from the same sample are listed, as sequenced in a study of blood T cell repertoires in COVID-19. Profiled with immunoSEQ multiplex PCR; TCRdb holds only in-frame clones, not every one. The sample records 270,000 or so clones, approximately 86% being singletons. The sequencing sample was made of PBMCs or T cells enriched from blood (not recorded which). These receptor sequences come from a woman aged 18-29 years who had recovered from COVID-19.

This chain connects TRBV25-1 to TRBJ2-5; D may be TRBD1 (6 bases). CDR3 length equals 11 residues. The germline V gene encodes CDR1 MGHDK and CDR2 SYGVNS. V dropped 4 bases and J dropped 8 bases, with 8 bases sitting between them. In nucleotides, the CDR3 is TGTGCCAGCAGTGCTGGGACAACCCAGTACTTC. Translated: CASSAGTTQYF. The complete variable domain, with remaining parts taken from reference TRBV25-1 and TRBJ2-5, reads EADIYQTPRYLVIGTGKKITLECSQTMGHDKMYWYQQDPGMELHLIHYSYGVNSTEKGDLSSESTVSRIRTEHFPLTLESARPSHTSQYLCASSAGTTQYFGPGTRLLVL.

This chain joins TRBV2 and TRBJ1-1; no firm D call. The germline V gene has CDR1 SNHLY and CDR2 FYNNEI. The ends were cut back, 3 bases at V and 0 bases at J, with 5 bases in the middle. The CDR3 spans 13 residues. In nucleotides, the CDR3 is TGTGCCAGCAGTGACACTATGAACACTGAAGCTTTCTTT. This codes for CASSDTMNTEAFF.

CDR3 nucleotide sequence: TGTGCCAGCAGCTTAGCAGGGGGTAACACTGAAGCTTTCTTT. The encoded protein is CASSLAGGNTEAFF. The chain has TRBV11-3 and TRBJ1-1; 7 bases agree with TRBD1. CDR1 is SGHNT and CDR2 is YENEEA in the germline V gene. The trim removed 1 base at V and 2 bases at J, leaving 1 base unmatched. The CDR3 totals 14 residues.

The V gene is TRBV5-1, the J gene TRBJ1-2; 10 nucleotides agree with TRBD1. V lost 5 bases and J lost 4; bases outside the gene matches: 17. The CDR3 length is 18 residues. CDR1 SGHRS and CDR2 YFSETQ come from the germline V gene. The CDR3 bases are TGCGCCAGCAGACTAGGGACAGGGGACTCTATGGCTTCCTATGGCTACACCTTC. Translating gives CASRLGTGDSMASYGYTF.

The chain links TRBV27 to TRBJ2-3; the D gene is possibly TRBD1 (5 bases). The germline V and J ends were trimmed by 10 bases and 6 bases, with 17 bases remaining between them. The CDR3 is 13 amino acids. From germline, CDR1 is MNHEY and CDR2 SMNVEV (reference sequence). The CDR3 is CATHRASGDTQYF. In nucleotides, the CDR3 is TGTGCCACCCACCGGGCCTCAGGGGATACGCAGTATTTT.

The CDR3 spells CAWSADSSRTGELFF. CDR3 DNA: TGTGCCTGGAGTGCGGACAGTTCTAGGACCGGGGAGCTGTTTTTT. The chain has TRBV30 and TRBJ2-2; D is perhaps TRBD1 (6 bases). This CDR3 has 15 residues. Germline CDR1 reads GTSNPN; CDR2 reads SVGIG (reference sequence). V lost 1 base and J lost 5, with 14 bases in between.

The chain recombines TRBV14 with TRBJ1-4; tentatively, D is TRBD1 (6 bases). This CDR3 is built from 18 residues. The ends were cut back, 3 bases at V and 8 bases at J, with 25 bases in the middle. Germline lookup yields CDR1 SGHDN and CDR2 FVKESK. The CDR3 DNA reads as TGTGCCAGCAGCCAGTATACAGGGTCTAGTATTGGAGTGGAAAAACTGTTTTTT. Amino acid sequence: CASSQYTGSSIGVEKLFF.

This chain links TRBV7-9 with TRBJ1-4; D is unclear. Trimming pared 11 bases from V and 0 bases from J, leaving 10 bases between. The CDR3 loop spans 13 amino acids. Per the germline V gene, CDR1 is SEHNR and CDR2 is FQNEAQ (reference sequence). This chain's CDR3 is CAARSATNEKLFF. CDR3 coding DNA: TGTGCCGCCCGGAGTGCAACTAATGAAAAACTGTTTTTT. Together with reference TRBV7-9 and TRBJ1-4, the CDR3 gives the full variable domain: DTGVSQNPRHKITKRGQNVTFRCDPISEHNRLYWYRQTLGQGPEFLTYFQNEAQLEKSRLLSDRFSAERPKGSFSTLEIQRTEQGDSAMYLCAARSATNEKLFFGSGTQLSVL.

J is TRBJ2-5 and V is TRBV4-3, with D possibly TRBD2 on 6 matching bases. Trimming pared 5 bases from V and 1 base from J, leaving 14 bases between. CDR3 length equals 15 residues. Germline V gene data show CDR1 as LGHNA and CDR2 as YSLEER. CDR3 sequence reads: CASSSRFSGQETQYF. CDR3 DNA sequence: TGCGCCAGCAGCTCGCGGTTTAGCGGCCAAGAGACCCAGTACTTC.

J is TRBJ2-4 and V is TRBV7-2; D unclear. The CDR3 length is 15 residues. Trimming removed 1 base at V and 0 bases at J, with 7 bases between. Germline V gene lookup returns CDR1 SGHTA and CDR2 FQGNSA. The CDR3 DNA reads as TGTGCCAGCAGCTTAGGACACTTAGCCAAAAACATTCAGTACTTC. Translating gives CASSLGHLAKNIQYF.